This is a list of T cell receptor beta chains from one sample in a study of T-cell reconstitution after alpha-beta-depleted transplantation in children. TCRdb itself ran the PCR reads through MiXCR, one entry per CDR3 protein. The table shows just over 350,000 distinct CDR3 sequences, with more than 10% occurring only once. This material consisted of PBMCs, taken from the stem cell graft. Receptors originate from a human donor who donated a stem cell graft to a child with Fanconi anemia. The CDR3 runs from the conserved cysteine through the conserved F or W. The D gene is left open where the match is weak. Only some rows state a clone size, as once, few, many or a class for expanded clones.

clone_size: many; d_call: TRBD2; j_call: TRBJ2-1; v_call: TRBV10-3; cdr3_aa: CAISEGGLAYNEQFF; cdr3_nt: TGTGCCATCAGTGAAGGGGGACTAGCATACAATGAGCAGTTCTTC
clone_size: few; d_call: .; j_call: TRBJ1-6; v_call: TRBV15; cdr3_aa: CATSRERETNSPLHF; cdr3_nt: TGTGCCACCAGCAGAGAGAGGGAGACCAATTCACCCCTCCACTTT
clone_size: .; d_call: TRBD2; j_call: TRBJ2-5; v_call: TRBV9; cdr3_aa: CASSVGTSGGAQTETQYF; cdr3_nt: TGTGCCAGCAGCGTAGGAACTAGCGGGGGGGCCCAAACGGAGACCCAGTACTTC
clone_size: few; d_call: .; j_call: TRBJ2-1; v_call: TRBV4-2; cdr3_aa: CASSQKRGQQQASEQFF; cdr3_nt: TGTGCCAGCAGCCAAAAACGAGGCCAACAACAAGCGAGTGAGCAGTTCTTC
clone_size: .; d_call: TRBD1; j_call: TRBJ2-3; v_call: TRBV11-1; cdr3_aa: CASSPRGQILEYTDTQYF; cdr3_nt: TGTGCCAGCAGCCCCCGGGGACAGATACTAGAGTACACAGATACGCAGTATTTT
clone_size: .; d_call: .; j_call: TRBJ1-5; v_call: TRBV28; cdr3_aa: CASSPPDSDQPQHF; cdr3_nt: TGTGCCAGCAGTCCCCCGGACAGCGATCAGCCCCAGCATTTT
clone_size: few; d_call: TRBD1; j_call: TRBJ2-5; v_call: TRBV5-1; cdr3_aa: CASRTTGGETQYF; cdr3_nt: TGCGCCAGCAGAACGACAGGGGGAGAGACCCAGTACTTC
clone_size: few; d_call: .; j_call: TRBJ2-2; v_call: TRBV12-3/TRBV12-4; cdr3_aa: CASSFQLVGELFF; cdr3_nt: TGTGCCAGCAGTTTCCAACTGGTCGGGGAGCTGTTTTTT
clone_size: .; d_call: TRBD2; j_call: TRBJ2-3; v_call: TRBV6-1; cdr3_aa: CASRHTVLAGAGGDTQYF; cdr3_nt: TGTGCCAGCAGACATACTGTACTAGCGGGGGCGGGGGGAGATACGCAGTATTTT
clone_size: .; d_call: .; j_call: TRBJ1-2; v_call: TRBV20-1; cdr3_aa: CSAPQGPINYGYTF; cdr3_nt: TGCAGTGCCCCGCAGGGACCAATAAACTATGGCTACACCTTC
clone_size: .; d_call: TRBD1; j_call: TRBJ2-5; v_call: TRBV7-6; cdr3_aa: CASSLGAQGAGETQYF; cdr3_nt: TGTGCCAGCAGCTTAGGGGCGCAGGGGGCTGGAGAGACCCAGTACTTC
clone_size: .; d_call: .; j_call: TRBJ1-1; v_call: TRBV12-3/TRBV12-4; cdr3_aa: CASRGRIMNTEAFF; cdr3_nt: TGTGCCAGCAGGGGACGGATTATGAACACTGAAGCTTTCTTT
clone_size: .; d_call: .; j_call: TRBJ1-4; v_call: TRBV7-9; cdr3_aa: CASSRGSEKLFF; cdr3_nt: TGTGCCAGCAGCCGAGGGAGTGAAAAACTGTTTTTT
clone_size: .; d_call: TRBD1; j_call: TRBJ2-5; v_call: TRBV12-3/TRBV12-4; cdr3_aa: CASSFLGQGWERAETQYF; cdr3_nt: TGTGCCAGCAGTTTCCTAGGACAGGGTTGGGAAAGGGCTGAGACCCAGTACTTC
clone_size: many; d_call: TRBD1; j_call: TRBJ2-7; v_call: TRBV27; cdr3_aa: CASSPHARDRVSEQYF; cdr3_nt: TGTGCCAGCAGTCCCCACGCACGGGACAGGGTTAGCGAGCAGTACTTC
clone_size: few; d_call: .; j_call: TRBJ2-2; v_call: TRBV12-3/TRBV12-4; cdr3_aa: CASRPLSTGNTGELFF; cdr3_nt: TGTGCCAGCAGACCCCTCTCGACAGGGAACACCGGGGAGCTGTTTTTT
clone_size: .; d_call: .; j_call: TRBJ1-1; v_call: TRBV2; cdr3_aa: CASSESLGAQTEAFF; cdr3_nt: TGTGCCAGCAGTGAATCCCTGGGGGCGCAAACTGAAGCTTTCTTT
clone_size: few; d_call: .; j_call: TRBJ1-2; v_call: TRBV3-1; cdr3_aa: CASSQDSTGRGYTF; cdr3_nt: TGTGCCAGCAGCCAGGACTCAACCGGGCGAGGCTACACCTTC
clone_size: few; d_call: TRBD1; j_call: TRBJ1-1; v_call: TRBV12-3/TRBV12-4; cdr3_aa: CASSPFPPGQGLNEAFF; cdr3_nt: TGTGCCAGCAGCCCATTCCCCCCTGGACAGGGACTGAATGAAGCTTTCTTT
clone_size: .; d_call: TRBD1; j_call: TRBJ1-6; v_call: TRBV6-5; cdr3_aa: CASSYSSGGGSPLHF; cdr3_nt: TGTGCCAGCAGTTACTCGTCAGGGGGAGGTTCACCCCTCCACTTT
clone_size: many; d_call: .; j_call: TRBJ1-5; v_call: TRBV6-1; cdr3_aa: CASSRGVGQPQHF; cdr3_nt: TGTGCCAGCAGCCGGGGGGTGGGTCAGCCCCAGCATTTT
clone_size: .; d_call: .; j_call: TRBJ1-5; v_call: TRBV10-1; cdr3_aa: CASSEQVNQPQHF; cdr3_nt: TGCGCCAGCAGTGAGCAGGTTAATCAGCCCCAGCATTTT
clone_size: .; d_call: .; j_call: TRBJ2-5; v_call: TRBV20-1; cdr3_aa: CSAERQGRETQYF; cdr3_nt: TGCAGTGCAGAGAGGCAGGGGAGGGAGACCCAGTACTTC
clone_size: few; d_call: .; j_call: TRBJ1-1; v_call: TRBV6-1; cdr3_aa: CASSEVGGNTEAFF; cdr3_nt: TGTGCCAGCAGTGAAGTGGGGGGGAACACTGAAGCTTTCTTT
clone_size: many; d_call: TRBD2; j_call: TRBJ2-1; v_call: TRBV12-3/TRBV12-4; cdr3_aa: CASSLGAGLAYNEQFF; cdr3_nt: TGTGCCAGCAGTTTGGGTGCAGGACTAGCCTACAATGAGCAGTTCTTC
clone_size: .; d_call: .; j_call: TRBJ2-3; v_call: TRBV5-1; cdr3_aa: CASSFPSADTQYF; cdr3_nt: TGCGCCAGCAGCTTCCCTAGTGCAGATACGCAGTATTTT
clone_size: many; d_call: .; j_call: TRBJ2-5; v_call: TRBV14; cdr3_aa: CASSQGGGETQYF; cdr3_nt: TGTGCCAGCAGCCAAGGAGGAGGGGAGACCCAGTACTTC
clone_size: many; d_call: TRBD1; j_call: TRBJ2-2; v_call: TRBV9; cdr3_aa: CASSSRGQANTGELFF; cdr3_nt: TGTGCCAGCAGCTCCCGGGGACAGGCGAACACCGGGGAGCTGTTTTTT
clone_size: .; d_call: .; j_call: TRBJ1-2; v_call: TRBV20-1; cdr3_aa: CSASGGKINGYTF; cdr3_nt: TGCAGTGCTAGCGGGGGAAAAATCAACGGCTACACCTTC
clone_size: few; d_call: .; j_call: TRBJ2-2; v_call: TRBV19; cdr3_aa: CASTDLWETNTGELFF; cdr3_nt: TGTGCCAGTACCGATTTATGGGAGACTAACACCGGGGAGCTGTTTTTT
clone_size: many; d_call: .; j_call: TRBJ2-1; v_call: TRBV12-3/TRBV12-4; cdr3_aa: CASSLGAGTYNEQFF; cdr3_nt: TGTGCCAGCAGTTTAGGGGCAGGAACCTACAATGAGCAGTTCTTC
clone_size: many; d_call: .; j_call: TRBJ1-1; v_call: TRBV6-1; cdr3_aa: CASSNPRGVVTEAFF; cdr3_nt: TGTGCCAGCAGTAATCCCAGGGGCGTTGTCACTGAAGCTTTCTTT
clone_size: few; d_call: .; j_call: TRBJ1-4; v_call: TRBV12-3/TRBV12-4; cdr3_aa: CASSLQAGYEKLFF; cdr3_nt: TGTGCCAGCAGTTTACAAGCCGGATATGAAAAACTGTTTTTT
clone_size: many; d_call: .; j_call: TRBJ2-3; v_call: TRBV11-2; cdr3_aa: CASRRQAPRDTQYF; cdr3_nt: TGTGCCAGCAGGCGGCAGGCACCTCGGGATACGCAGTATTTT
clone_size: .; d_call: .; j_call: TRBJ2-1; v_call: TRBV5-5; cdr3_aa: CASSLERAVYNEQFF; cdr3_nt: TGTGCCAGCAGCTTGGAGCGCGCAGTCTACAATGAGCAGTTCTTC
clone_size: .; d_call: .; j_call: TRBJ1-5; v_call: TRBV3-1; cdr3_aa: CASRDHRVGQPQHF; cdr3_nt: TGTGCCAGCAGAGATCACAGGGTGGGTCAGCCCCAGCATTTT
clone_size: many; d_call: TRBD2; j_call: TRBJ2-3; v_call: TRBV7-6; cdr3_aa: CASSMAGGTDTQYF; cdr3_nt: TGTGCCAGCAGCATGGCGGGGGGCACAGATACGCAGTATTTT
clone_size: few; d_call: TRBD2; j_call: TRBJ2-1; v_call: TRBV5-1; cdr3_aa: CASSYGLAVSSLEQFF; cdr3_nt: TGCGCCAGCAGCTACGGACTAGCGGTTTCTTCCCTTGAGCAGTTCTTC
clone_size: .; d_call: .; j_call: TRBJ2-2; v_call: TRBV4-1; cdr3_aa: CASSQARFAGELFF; cdr3_nt: TGCGCCAGCAGCCAAGCTAGATTCGCCGGGGAGCTGTTTTTT
clone_size: many; d_call: .; j_call: TRBJ1-2; v_call: TRBV10-3; cdr3_aa: CAISESGGNGYTF; cdr3_nt: TGTGCCATCAGTGAGTCCGGGGGGAACGGCTACACCTTC
clone_size: .; d_call: .; j_call: TRBJ1-2; v_call: TRBV7-2; cdr3_aa: CASSLQPAMGGYTF; cdr3_nt: TGTGCCAGCAGCTTACAACCAGCTATGGGAGGCTACACCTTC
clone_size: few; d_call: TRBD1; j_call: TRBJ1-2; v_call: TRBV5-6; cdr3_aa: CASSLIGQGYDYGYTF; cdr3_nt: TGTGCCAGCAGCTTGATTGGACAGGGGTACGACTATGGCTACACCTTC
clone_size: .; d_call: .; j_call: TRBJ1-4; v_call: TRBV7-2; cdr3_aa: CASSRPTSSTNEKLFF; cdr3_nt: TGTGCCAGCAGCCGCCCGACAAGTTCAACTAATGAAAAACTGTTTTTT
clone_size: few; d_call: .; j_call: TRBJ2-7; v_call: TRBV5-1; cdr3_aa: CASSAGTKAYEQYF; cdr3_nt: TGCGCCAGCAGTGCTGGGACAAAAGCCTACGAGCAGTACTTC
clone_size: few; d_call: .; j_call: TRBJ2-1; v_call: TRBV7-6; cdr3_aa: CASSFLSRRPNNEQFF; cdr3_nt: TGTGCCAGCAGCTTCCTAAGCCGGAGGCCAAACAATGAGCAGTTCTTC
clone_size: .; d_call: .; j_call: TRBJ2-1; v_call: TRBV2; cdr3_aa: CASSDLRSSYNEQFF; cdr3_nt: TGTGCCAGCAGTGATCTACGGAGCTCCTACAATGAGCAGTTCTTC
clone_size: many; d_call: .; j_call: TRBJ2-3; v_call: TRBV12-3/TRBV12-4; cdr3_aa: CASSKTGTQRTDTQYF; cdr3_nt: TGTGCCAGCAGTAAGACCGGGACGCAACGCACAGATACGCAGTATTTT